These 11 T cell receptor beta chains were sequenced from one sample in a study of blood T cell repertoires in COVID-19. Assay used: immunoSEQ multiplex PCR; TCRdb lists only in-frame clones, some missing. The repertoire includes roughly 92,000 clones, around 87% of them detected once, and roughly 7.1% sits in the top ten. Sequencing used peripheral blood. These receptors came from a human donor with acute or convalescent COVID-19. The donor label of this sample is uncertain.

The rearrangement links TRBV19 to TRBJ2-7, with 9 bases lining up with TRBD1. The CDR3 contains 14 residues. The germline gives CDR1 LNHDA, CDR2 SQIVND (reference sequence). Germline trimming cut 1 base from V and 2 bases from J; bases unmatched to any gene: 0. CDR3 DNA: TGTGCCAGTAGTATAGGACAGGGGGCCTACGAGCAGTACTTC. It specifies CASSIGQGAYEQYF.

The J gene is TRBJ2-5, the V gene TRBV11-1, with TRBD1 matching over 7 bases. This CDR3 has 15 amino acids. Per germline, CDR1 SGHAT and CDR2 FQDESV (reference sequence). V was pared by 4 bases and J by 0 bases, with 5 bases of the junction left unmatched. The CDR3, as DNA: TGTGCCAGCAGCTCCGGGACAGCTTACCAAGAGACCCAGTACTTC. Protein product: CASSSGTAYQETQYF. Combining the CDR3 with reference TRBV11-1 and TRBJ2-5 gives the whole variable domain EAEVAQSPRYKITEKSQAVAFWCDPISGHATLYWYRQILGQGPELLVQFQDESVVDDSQLPKDRFSAERLKGVDSTLKIQPAELGDSAMYLCASSSGTAYQETQYFGPGTRLLVL.

The CDR3 is CASSPDLAGSSYNEQFF. CDR3 DNA sequence: TGTGCCAGCAGCCCCGATCTAGCGGGGAGCTCCTACAATGAGCAGTTCTTC. The gene calls are TRBV3-1 (or the pseudogene TRBV3-2) and TRBJ2-1, with 9 bases matching TRBD2. V was pared by 4 bases and J by 0 bases, with 7 bases of the junction left unmatched. From germline, CDR1 is LGHDT and CDR2 YNNKEL (reference sequence). This CDR3 has 17 residues.

The gene calls are TRBV14 and TRBJ1-3, with unresolved D. Germline V gene data show CDR1 as SGHDN and CDR2 as FVKESK. The CDR3 totals 13 residues. With 0 bases removed from V and 3 bases from J, the gap between germline ends came to 3 bases. CDR3: CASSQELGNTIYF. In nucleotides, the CDR3 is TGTGCCAGCAGCCAAGAACTTGGAAACACCATATATTTT.

This chain connects TRBV6-5 to TRBJ1-1; possible D gene TRBD1, 5 bases. The CDR3 loop spans 13 amino acids. Deletions cut 2 bases from V and 3 bases from J, with 7 bases between. Germline V gene lookup returns CDR1 MNHEY and CDR2 SVGAGI. Written as DNA, the CDR3 is TGTGCCAGCAGTTACGGGGGGTACACTGAAGCTTTCTTT. It codes for CASSYGGYTEAFF.

The V gene is TRBV18, the J gene TRBJ1-2; D is possibly TRBD1 (6 bases). Germline lookup yields CDR1 KGHSH and CDR2 LQKENI. Deletions cut 3 bases from V and 6 bases from J, with 14 bases between. This CDR3 contains 14 residues. The CDR3 here is CASSPRQALDGYTF. The CDR3 coding sequence is TGTGCCAGCTCACCTAGACAGGCCCTGGATGGCTACACCTTC. The entire variable domain, with the rest obtained from reference TRBV18 and TRBJ1-2, is as follows: NAGVMQNPRHLVRRRGQEARLRCSPMKGHSHVYWYRQLPEEGLKFMVYLQKENIIDESGMPKERFSAEFPKEGPSILRIQQVVRGDSAAYFCASSPRQALDGYTFGSGTRLTVV.

The V call is TRBV15, the J call TRBJ1-1, with D uncertain. V lost 0 bases to trimming and J lost 1 base, with 6 bases between them. CDR3 length: 14 residues. Germline assignment: CDR1 LNHNV and CDR2 YYDKDF (reference sequence). The CDR3 sequence is CATSRDRWNTEAFF. The CDR3, as DNA: TGTGCCACCAGCAGAGACAGATGGAACACTGAAGCTTTCTTT.

The J gene is TRBJ2-3, the V gene TRBV5-1, with 9 positions matching TRBD1. CDR3 length: 15 amino acids. The junction had 7 bases not matched to a gene; V was cut back by 6 bases and J by 2 bases. Germline CDR1 and CDR2: SGHRS and YFSETQ. In DNA, the CDR3 is TGCGCCAGCAAGCCGGGACAGGGCCTCACAGATACGCAGTATTTT. Encoded protein: CASKPGQGLTDTQYF.

This chain links TRBV10-3 with TRBJ1-5; 8 positions agree with TRBD1. The CDR3 runs 16 residues. Germline V lookup: CDR1 ENHRY, CDR2 SYGVKD. V shed 6 bases, J shed 4 bases, and the junction held 11 bases outside the gene matches. CDR3 region: CAISDAPQGENQPQHF. As DNA, the CDR3 is TGTGCCATCAGCGACGCTCCACAGGGGGAGAATCAGCCCCAGCATTTT.

The chain recombines TRBV5-8 with TRBJ1-1; tentative D call: TRBD1 (5 bases). The CDR3 is 13 amino acids. CDR1 and CDR2 (germline): SGHTS, YDEGEE. V lost 7 bases and J 6 bases, leaving 16 bases between the germline ends. The CDR3: CASPWGGDPEAFF. Here the CDR3 DNA reads TGTGCCAGCCCCTGGGGAGGGGACCCTGAAGCTTTCTTT.

This clone appeared once. The V gene is TRBV18, the J gene TRBJ1-2; D gene unclear. The CDR3 is 13 amino acids. Germline values: CDR1 KGHSH, CDR2 LQKENI. V lost 3 bases, J lost 0 bases, and 5 bases lay in between. The chain's CDR3 is CASSPLANYGYTF. The CDR3 nucleotides are TGTGCCAGCTCACCGCTAGCTAACTATGGCTACACCTTC.